This T cell receptor beta chain was captured by sequencing in a study of blood T cell repertoires in COVID-19. For the study at large: Sites across the United States, Italy and Spain contributed samples from acute and convalescent COVID-19.

In the original analysis: The authors estimated nucleated cell counts from reference gene primer amplification. The table came from immunoSEQ multiplex PCR; TCRdb's copy has only in-frame clones and leaves some out. V and J calls and clone size are as listed in that table; D and trimming were resolved from the DNA. The data hold about 190,000 clones, with more than 75% observed a single time. The study counted Cohort 3 donors as recovered given two negative PCRs, clearance, or symptom resolution. Trimming cost V 4 bases and J 3 bases; bases outside gene matches: 6. This CDR3 has 15 residues. Germline-derived CDR1 and CDR2 are SGHRS and YFSETQ.

Input material: PBMCs or T cells enriched from blood (not recorded which). The chain couples TRBV5-1 to TRBJ2-4; 8 bases match TRBD1. The sequence was collected from a woman aged 45-59 years who had recovered from COVID-19. CDR3 sequence (DNA): TGCGCCAGCAGCCTATCACAGGGGGACAAAAACATTCAGTACTTC. Translation: CASSLSQGDKNIQYF.